This entry lists 20 T cell receptor beta chains sequenced from one sample in a study of T cell repertoires in cytomegalovirus infection. From the reads, TCRdb called clonotypes with MiXCR, one entry per CDR3 protein. The sample carries about 490,000 distinct CDR3 sequences, 11% recorded once. Sequencing was done on a sample of PBMCs. Receptors were obtained from a human donor in good health (CMV status not recorded). Some clones in this sample may be carry-over from other donors' samples.

This clonotype was found many times. The chain uses TRBV7-2 and TRBJ1-5; 8 bases agree with TRBD1. The CDR3 length is 15 residues. J gave up 1 base and V 6 bases, and 5 bases lay outside the gene matches. In germline, CDR1 is SGHTA, CDR2 FQGNSA. For the CDR3, the DNA is TGTGCCAGCAGGCGGACAGGGCAGAGCAATCAGCCCCAGCATTTT. Amino acids: CASRRTGQSNQPQHF.

This chain connects TRBV12-5 to TRBJ1-5; no reliable D call. V was shortened by 6 bases and J by 3 bases, with 12 bases between the two germline ends. The germline V gene has CDR1 LGHNT and CDR2 FRNRAP. The CDR3 totals 14 residues. This CDR3 reads CASGQAGLNQPQHF. The CDR3 DNA reads TGTGCTAGTGGCCAAGCCGGCCTCAATCAGCCCCAGCATTTT.

This clonotype has a handful of counts. CDR3 region: CASRAPGDEQYF. CDR3 DNA: TGTGCCAGCAGAGCGCCAGGGGACGAGCAGTACTTC. The chain combines TRBV28 with TRBJ2-7, with a tentative D call TRBD1 (6 bases). The V end lost 6 bases, the J end lost 5 bases, and 11 bases lay between the germline ends. The CDR3 extends over 12 amino acids. Looked up from germline, CDR1 is MDHEN and CDR2 is SYDVKM.

The table lists this clonotype with many counts. The chain uses TRBV19 and TRBJ1-4; 7 bases are a match to TRBD1. The CDR3 sequence is 15 residues long. Germline V gives CDR1 LNHDA, CDR2 SQIVND (reference sequence). The junction had 8 bases not matched to a gene; V was cut back by 6 bases and J by 4 bases. CDR3 sequence: CASRNSGTVNEKLFF. The CDR3 region has the DNA TGTGCCAGTAGAAACTCCGGGACAGTTAATGAAAAACTGTTTTTT.

This clonotype was recorded at least ten times. The chain uses TRBV25-1 and TRBJ2-2, with D possibly being TRBD2 (6 bases). Trimming took 2 bases from V and 7 from J, leaving 11 bases between them. The CDR3 contains 14 residues. Germline values: CDR1 MGHDK, CDR2 SYGVNS. As DNA, the CDR3 is TGTGCCAGCAGTGAAACTAGCTGGGTCGGGGAGCTGTTTTTT. Protein: CASSETSWVGELFF.

This clonotype appeared many times. The chain links TRBV11-2 to TRBJ2-1; D may match TRBD1 or TRBD2 (6 bases each). The CDR3 length is 15 residues. V lost 1 base to trimming and J lost 7 bases, with 14 bases between them. Germline assignment: CDR1 SGHAT and CDR2 FQNNGV. The CDR3 is CASSLGRGTLNEQFF. DNA of the CDR3: TGTGCCAGCAGCTTAGGGAGGGGGACTCTGAATGAGCAGTTCTTC.

This clonotype appeared many times. This chain links TRBV7-9 with TRBJ1-4, with unresolved D. This CDR3 is 14 amino acids long. The germline V and J ends were trimmed by 2 bases and 8 bases, with 12 bases remaining between them. Per germline, CDR1 SEHNR and CDR2 FQNEAQ (reference sequence). This chain's CDR3 is CASSLNLDSEKLFF. The DNA of the CDR3 is TGTGCCAGCAGCTTAAACCTTGATTCGGAAAAACTGTTTTTT.

The gene calls are TRBV4-2 and TRBJ1-2; no definite D call. Per the germline V gene, CDR1 is LGHNA and CDR2 is YNFKEQ. Trimming took 0 bases from V and 8 from J, leaving 4 bases between them. The CDR3 spans 11 residues. Here the CDR3 reads CASSQEDGYTF. CDR3 DNA sequence: TGTGCCAGCAGCCAAGAAGACGGCTACACCTTC.

This clonotype was observed a few times. The genes are TRBV10-3 and TRBJ1-3; TRBD1 is a possible D gene (6 bases). CDR1 and CDR2 from the germline V gene are ENHRY and SYGVKD. This CDR3 contains 16 residues. Trimming removed 0 bases from V and 0 bases from J, with 9 bases in between. The CDR3 loop reads CAISESRTDSGNTIYF. CDR3 nucleotide sequence: TGTGCCATCAGTGAGTCGCGGACAGACTCTGGAAACACCATATATTTT.

On this clonotype itself: A much larger clone differs from this one at a single base, so this may be a read error. The conserved final phenylalanine or tryptophan is absent from the CDR3, which likely points to a read error. V is TRBV5-1 and J is TRBJ1-1, with D uncertain. Looked up from germline, CDR1 is SGHRS and CDR2 is YFSETQ. The germline V and J ends were trimmed by 0 bases and 4 bases, with 10 bases remaining between them. The CDR3 runs 14 residues. The DNA of the CDR3 is TGCGCCAGCAGCTTGGGTCCGGGGAGCACTGAAGCTTTCCTT. This translates into CASSLGPGSTEAFL.

Many counts were recorded for this clonotype. The rearrangement uses TRBV6-6 and TRBJ2-1; 10 nucleotides line up with TRBD2. J gave up 8 bases and V 0 bases, and 7 bases lay outside the gene matches. Germline loops: CDR1 MNHNY, CDR2 SVGAGI (reference sequence). This CDR3 has 16 amino acids. The CDR3 DNA is TGTGCCAGCAGTTACTCGCCTAGCGGGAGTTTCGATGAGCAGTTCTTC. The encoded protein is CASSYSPSGSFDEQFF.

The CDR3 loop is CASRAGATGADTQYF. DNA of the CDR3: TGTGCCAGCAGAGCCGGGGCCACGGGGGCAGATACGCAGTATTTT. The chain employs TRBV11-2 and TRBJ2-3; a possible D gene is TRBD2 (6 bases). Trimming cost V 6 bases and J 4 bases, with 17 bases left between them. This CDR3 contains 15 residues. Germline values: CDR1 SGHAT, CDR2 FQNNGV. Full variable domain (outside the CDR3, taken from reference TRBV11-2 and TRBJ2-3): EAGVAQSPRYKIIEKRQSVAFWCNPISGHATLYWYQQILGQGPKLLIQFQNNGVVDDSQLPKDRFSAERLKGVDSTLKIQPAKLEDSAVYLCASRAGATGADTQYFGPGTRLTVL.

This clonotype has a count of ten or more. This rearrangement joins TRBV7-8 to TRBJ2-4, with 11 bases fitting TRBD1. From germline, CDR1 is SGHVS and CDR2 FQNEAQ. The V and J ends lost 3 bases and 7 bases, in that order; junction bases with no gene match: 5. This CDR3 has 15 amino acids. Here the CDR3 DNA reads TGTGCCAGCAGCTTCTCCGGGACAGGGGGGAACATTCAGTACTTC. Translating gives CASSFSGTGGNIQYF.

The chain uses TRBV29-1 and TRBJ1-1; 7 bases match TRBD1. V lost 2 bases, J lost 1 base, and 1 base stayed unmatched. Germline V lookup: CDR1 SQVTM, CDR2 ANQGSEA. This CDR3 contains 13 residues. The CDR3 coding sequence is TGCAGCGTTGAAAGGACAGGGAACACTGAAGCTTTCTTT. This gives the protein CSVERTGNTEAFF.

This clonotype was counted between two and nine times. The gene calls are TRBV3-1 and TRBJ1-5; D not certain. Germline-derived CDR1 and CDR2 are LGHDT and YNNKEL (reference sequence). The CDR3 loop spans 14 amino acids. Between the trimmed V and J ends, which lost 5 bases and 1 base, there was a span of 9 bases. In DNA, the CDR3 is TGTGCCAGCAGCGGTAGTGGGAGCAATCAGCCCCAGCATTTT. Its protein is CASSGSGSNQPQHF.

There are a few counts of this clonotype. V is TRBV29-1 and J is TRBJ2-5; D is unresolved. Germline lookup yields CDR1 SQVTM and CDR2 ANQGSEA. V was pared by 4 bases and J by 2 bases, with 8 bases between. This CDR3 comprises 12 residues. The CDR3: CSVARSQETQYF. The CDR3 region has the DNA TGCAGCGTTGCAAGGTCACAAGAGACCCAGTACTTC.

V is TRBV6-6 and J is TRBJ1-2; D ambiguous. V lost 6 bases and J lost 2, with 19 bases in between. Germline-derived CDR1 and CDR2 are MNHNY and SVGAGI (reference sequence). This CDR3 is built from 16 residues. CDR3 region: CASRKPPGETNYGYTF. The CDR3 DNA reads TGTGCCAGCAGGAAGCCTCCGGGAGAAACGAACTATGGCTACACCTTC.

The sample holds many counts of this clonotype. This chain links TRBV5-1 with TRBJ2-1; 8 nucleotides match TRBD2. Germline CDR1 is SGHRS and CDR2 is YFSETQ. This CDR3 comprises 16 residues. The V and J ends lost 2 bases and 2 bases, in that order; junction bases with no gene match: 6. The CDR3 loop is CASSFSPGLAYNEQFF. Here the CDR3 DNA reads TGCGCCAGCAGCTTTTCGCCGGGACTAGCCTACAATGAGCAGTTCTTC.

In its sample, this clonotype was seen a few times. The chain has TRBV18 and TRBJ1-1, with a possible D match to TRBD1 (5 bases). This CDR3 has 14 residues. Trimming cost V 2 bases and J 4 bases, with 11 bases left between them. Germline loops: CDR1 KGHSH, CDR2 LQKENI. DNA of the CDR3: TGTGCCAGCTCACCAAGGCCGGGGGTCACTGAAGCTTTCTTT. This encodes CASSPRPGVTEAFF.

This clonotype was found many times. J is TRBJ2-7 and V is TRBV11-2; 8 bases match TRBD1. This CDR3 is 16 amino acids long. Trimming cost V 5 bases and J 0 bases; bases outside gene matches: 9. Germline lookup yields CDR1 SGHAT and CDR2 FQNNGV. The DNA for the CDR3 is TGTGCCAGCAGCAGACCCACAGGGGGACTCTCCTACGAGCAGTACTTC. Translating it yields CASSRPTGGLSYEQYF.